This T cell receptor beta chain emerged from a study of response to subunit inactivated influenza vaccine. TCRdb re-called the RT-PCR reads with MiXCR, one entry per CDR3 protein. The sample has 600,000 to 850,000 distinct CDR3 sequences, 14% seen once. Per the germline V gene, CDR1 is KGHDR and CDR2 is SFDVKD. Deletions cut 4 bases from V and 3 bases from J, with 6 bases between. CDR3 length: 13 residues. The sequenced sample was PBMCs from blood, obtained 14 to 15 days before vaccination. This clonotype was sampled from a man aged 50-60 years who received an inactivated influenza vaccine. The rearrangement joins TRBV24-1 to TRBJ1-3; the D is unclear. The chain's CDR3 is CATSDPLGNTIYF. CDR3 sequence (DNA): TGTGCCACCAGTGACCCTCTTGGAAACACCATATATTTT.